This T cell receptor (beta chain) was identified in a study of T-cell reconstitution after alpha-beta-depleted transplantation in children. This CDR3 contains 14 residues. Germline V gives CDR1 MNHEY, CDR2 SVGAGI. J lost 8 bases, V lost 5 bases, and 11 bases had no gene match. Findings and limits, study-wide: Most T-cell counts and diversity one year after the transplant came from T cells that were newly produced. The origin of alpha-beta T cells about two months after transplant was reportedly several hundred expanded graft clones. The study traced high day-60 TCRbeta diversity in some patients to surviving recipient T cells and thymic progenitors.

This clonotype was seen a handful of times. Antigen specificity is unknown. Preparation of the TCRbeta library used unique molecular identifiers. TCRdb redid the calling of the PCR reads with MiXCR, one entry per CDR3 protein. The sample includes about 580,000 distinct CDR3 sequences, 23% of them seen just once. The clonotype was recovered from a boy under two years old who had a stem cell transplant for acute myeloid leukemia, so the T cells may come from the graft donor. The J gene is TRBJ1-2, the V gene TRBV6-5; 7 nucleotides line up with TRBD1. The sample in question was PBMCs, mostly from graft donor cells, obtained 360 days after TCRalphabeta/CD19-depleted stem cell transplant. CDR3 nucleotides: TGTGCCAGCAGTAACGACAGGGTCCGTCCCGGCTACACCTTC. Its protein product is CASSNDRVRPGYTF.